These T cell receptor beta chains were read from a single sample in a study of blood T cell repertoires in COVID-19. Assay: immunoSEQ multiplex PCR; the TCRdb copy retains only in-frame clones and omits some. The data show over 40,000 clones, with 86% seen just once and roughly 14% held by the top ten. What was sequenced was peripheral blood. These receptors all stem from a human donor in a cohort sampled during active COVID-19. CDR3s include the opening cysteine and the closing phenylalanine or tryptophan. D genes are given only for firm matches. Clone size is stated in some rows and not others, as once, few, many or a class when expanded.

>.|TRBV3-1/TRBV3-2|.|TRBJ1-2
TGTGCCAGCAGCCAGGGCGGGTGGCAGGAGGTGTACTATGGCTACACCTTC
CASSQGGWQEVYYGYTF
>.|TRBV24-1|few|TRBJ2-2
TGTGCCACCAGTGGCACAGTGAACACCGGGGAGCTGTTTTTT
CATSGTVNTGELFF
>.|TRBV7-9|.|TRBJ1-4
TGTGCCAGCAGCTTAGCGAACGGGGGGACTGAAAAACTGTTTTTT
CASSLANGGTEKLFF
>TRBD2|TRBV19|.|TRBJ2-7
TGTGCCAGTCGTACTAGCGGGAGTTTCTACGAGCAGTACTTC
CASRTSGSFYEQYF
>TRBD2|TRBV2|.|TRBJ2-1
TGTGCCAGCAGAGGACTAGCGGGAGTTGGAGAGCAGTTCTTC
CASRGLAGVGEQFF
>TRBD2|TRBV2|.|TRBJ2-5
TGTGCCACCCGACCCAATATCGGGGGAGGGCCCCGAGAGACCCAGTACTTC
CATRPNIGGGPRETQYF
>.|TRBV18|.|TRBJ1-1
TGTGCCAGCTCACCATTATCGGGGAACACTGAAGCTTTCTTT
CASSPLSGNTEAFF
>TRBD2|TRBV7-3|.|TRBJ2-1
TGTGCCAGCAGCTTATCGCCTAGCGGGACGAGCTCCTACAATGAGCAGTTCTTC
CASSLSPSGTSSYNEQFF
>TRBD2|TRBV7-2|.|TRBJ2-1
TGTGCCGGAACGCCGGGGGGGCCTGAGCAGTTCTTC
CAGTPGGPEQFF
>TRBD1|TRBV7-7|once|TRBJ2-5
TGTGCCAGCAGCTTTGGCATCGGGGGGACAGGGAGCGGAGAGACCCAGTACTTC
CASSFGIGGTGSGETQYF
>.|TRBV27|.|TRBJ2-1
TGTGCCACCATGCTAGCCAGCGGAGCCTACAATGAGCAGTTCTTC
CATMLASGAYNEQFF
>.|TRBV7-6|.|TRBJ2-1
TGTGCCAGCAGCTTAGGCAATAGCAGAAGCAATGAGCAGTTCTTC
CASSLGNSRSNEQFF
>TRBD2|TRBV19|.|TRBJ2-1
TGTGCCAGTAAGGGTGTAGCGGGGGGATACACCTACAATGAGCAGTTCTTC
CASKGVAGGYTYNEQFF
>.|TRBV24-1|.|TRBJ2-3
TGTGCCACCAGTAAAGGTGGCGGTGACACAGATACGCAGTATTTT
CATSKGGGDTDTQYF
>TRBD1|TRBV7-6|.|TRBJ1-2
TGTGCCAGCAGCATCCAGACAGGGAAGTTGGCTAACTATGGCTACACCTTC
CASSIQTGKLANYGYTF
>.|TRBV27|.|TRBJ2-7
TGTGCCAGCAGTGCGACTACTAGCTATTTAGGCGGCGAGCAGTACTTC
CASSATTSYLGGEQYF
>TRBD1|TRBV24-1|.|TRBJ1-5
TGTGCCACCAGTGACCAGGGACAGAATCAGCCCCAGCATTTT
CATSDQGQNQPQHF
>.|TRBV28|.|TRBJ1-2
TGTGCCAGCAGTTTATTAGGCAGGGCCAATGGCTACACCTTC
CASSLLGRANGYTF
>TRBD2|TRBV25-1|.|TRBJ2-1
TGTGCCAGCAGTGAAAGGCGGGGGGCCTCCTACAATGAGCAGTTCTTC
CASSERRGASYNEQFF
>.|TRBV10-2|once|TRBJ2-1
TGCGCCAGCAGTGACCGGGTGGCCGGTAAGAATGAGCAGTTCTTC
CASSDRVAGKNEQFF
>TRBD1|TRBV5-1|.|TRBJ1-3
TGCGCCAGCAGCTTGGAGGGCGGCAGGGGGATTTGGGCCTCTGGAAACACCATATATTTT
CASSLEGGRGIWASGNTIYF
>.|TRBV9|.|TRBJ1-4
TGTGCCAGCAGCGAAAAAGTGGGGGGATATGAAAAACTGTTTTTT
CASSEKVGGYEKLFF
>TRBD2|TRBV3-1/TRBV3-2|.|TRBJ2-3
TGTGCCAGCAGCCAAGGGGGGCGGGAGGCCACAGATACGCAGTATTTT
CASSQGGREATDTQYF
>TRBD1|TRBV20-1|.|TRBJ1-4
TGCAGTGCTAGTATCGCGCCCGGACAGGGGGCAGGAACTAATGAAAAACTGTTTTTT
CSASIAPGQGAGTNEKLFF
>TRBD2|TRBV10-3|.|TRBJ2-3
TGTGCCATCAGTCCCGGGACTAGCGGGAAAGATACGCAGTATTTT
CAISPGTSGKDTQYF
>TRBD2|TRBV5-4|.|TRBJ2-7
TGTGCCAGCAGCTCGGGGGGGCGGTTCGAGCAGTACTTC
CASSSGGRFEQYF